Only a few counts were recorded for the clone carrying this T cell receptor beta chain. Its target is unknown. These data come from a study of T cells after yellow fever vaccination. Whole-study findings and limits: One caveat is that FACS-sorted repertoires could contain abundant clonotypes contaminating from the bulk population. Although most clonotypes did not, a small share appeared in both CD4 and CD8 compartments.

They built TCR cDNA with 5'RACE template switching, a step that put in a universal primer site and UMIs. Via MiXCR, TCRdb re-called the 5' RACE reads, giving one row per CDR3 protein. The profile shows 300,000 to 350,000 distinct CDR3 sequences, 3% to 4.5% of them singletons. Germline V gives CDR1 LNHDA, CDR2 SQIVND (reference sequence). Trimming took 3 bases from V and 6 from J, leaving 15 bases between them. The CDR3 is made up of 15 amino acids. Source: PBMCs, taken 5 days after the yellow fever booster vaccination. The chain combines TRBV19 with TRBJ1-5; possibly TRBD1 for D (5 bases). This receptor was obtained from a man aged 18 to 29 who received the YFV17D yellow fever vaccine. In DNA, the CDR3 is TGTGCCAGTAGTATTTTGGGACGGCTCACTCAGCCCCAGCATTTT. Encoded protein: CASSILGRLTQPQHF. Together with reference TRBV19 and TRBJ1-5, the CDR3 gives the full variable domain: DGGITQSPKYLFRKEGQNVTLSCEQNLNHDAMYWYRQDPGQGLRLIYYSQIVNDFQKGDIAEGYSVSREKKESFPLTVTSAQKNPTAFYLCASSILGRLTQPQHFGDGTRLSIL.